One and the same sample provided the 16 T cell receptor beta chains below, sequenced in a study of CD4 and CD8 cells across lung adenocarcinoma regions. TCRdb passed the PCR reads through MiXCR, listing each CDR3 protein once. The sample consists of 9,500 to 15,000 distinct CDR3 sequences, roughly 43% of them appearing once. The sample taken for sequencing was CD8+ T cells from the margin of a lung tumor. These receptors originate from a female donor with lung adenocarcinoma. The CD4 and CD8 labels of this study may be unreliable.

The chain recombines TRBV6-5 with TRBJ2-4; a weak D match, TRBD1 (6 bases). The V and J ends lost 4 bases and 13 bases respectively, with 23 bases between them. Germline CDR1 and CDR2: MNHEY and SVGAGI. The CDR3 is 15 residues long. In DNA, the CDR3 is TGTGCCAGCAGTTTTGGGGGCCGTGACCAAGAGACGCAGTACTTC. Translation gives CASSFGGRDQETQYF.

This clonotype was recorded at least ten times. V usage is TRBV27 and J usage is TRBJ2-1; the match to TRBD1 covers 10 bases. The assigned J gene may be wrong: the sequence end matches TRBJ2-7 better. The length of the CDR3 is 16 residues. Germline CDR1 and CDR2: MNHEY and SMNVEV (reference sequence). CDR3 in DNA: TGTGCCAGCAGTTTATTTTTAGGGACAGGGGCTGTCGAGCAGTACTTC. The encoded protein is CASSLFLGTGAVEQYF.

Remarks on this clonotype: No conserved phenylalanine or tryptophan is present at the end of the CDR3, so a read error is the likely explanation. Because the CDR3's place on the DNA is in doubt, the DNA is left out and the CDR3 is given as listed by TCRdb. The chain uses TRBV30 and TRBJ2-5; the DNA was not compared with TRBD1, the D call given in the table. The CDR3 spans 8 amino acids, including both terminal residues. Germline CDR1 GTSNPN, CDR2 SVGIG (reference sequence). This CDR3 reads CAYEIIHR.

By share of the sample, this clonotype is medium-sized (0.01 to 0.1%). The V gene is TRBV6-5, the J gene TRBJ2-3; TRBD2 aligns across 10 bases. V shed 2 bases and J 2 bases; nucleotides not matched to a gene: 7. This CDR3 is built from 17 residues. In germline, CDR1 is MNHEY, CDR2 SVGAGI. CDR3 loop: CASSYGGTSVPTDTQYF. DNA of the CDR3: TGTGCCAGCAGTTACGGGGGGACTAGCGTCCCCACAGATACGCAGTATTTT.

Comment on this clonotype: It may be a read error: a sequence one base away is much more abundant. The gene calls are TRBV6-1 and TRBJ1-2, with TRBD1 identical over 12 bases. CDR3 length: 15 amino acids. Germline V CDR1 and CDR2: MNHNS, SASEGT. The CDR3 DNA reads as TGTGCCAGCAGACGCGGGACAGGGGGCGTCGATGGCTGCACCTTC. It is translated as CASRRGTGGVDGCTF.

The V gene is TRBV14, the J gene TRBJ2-1, with 12 nucleotides matching TRBD2. Judging by the DNA end, TRBJ2-7 fits better; the J call may be wrong. The CDR3 has 17 amino acids. Germline assignment: CDR1 SGHDN and CDR2 FVKESK. The DNA for the CDR3 is TGTGCCAGCAGCCAAGATAGACTAGCGGGAGCGGGCAATGAGCAGTACTTC. Translated: CASSQDRLAGAGNEQYF.

About this clonotype: The junction departs from germline at one end; a sequencing error may be responsible. The CDR3 DNA is TGTGCCAGGAGATTCTCGGGGGCTAGCGGCAATGCGCAGTTCTTC. Its protein product is CARRFSGASGNAQFF. This chain uses TRBV6-5 with TRBJ2-1, with D possibly being TRBD2 (7 bases). The CDR3 length is 15 residues. Germline CDR1 and CDR2: MNHEY and SVGAGI.

The chain has TRBV19 and TRBJ2-3, with TRBD1 as a possible D gene (6 bases). This CDR3 region has 14 residues. Trimming removed 10 bases from V and 4 bases from J, with 18 bases in between. Germline assignment: CDR1 LNHDA and CDR2 SQIVND (reference sequence). This CDR3 is CATEGVRGADTQYF. CDR3 nucleotide sequence: TGTGCCACCGAAGGGGTCAGGGGCGCAGATACGCAGTATTTT.

This clonotype occurred many times. A read error may be the cause here, since a much bigger clone is one base away. The chain's CDR3 is CASSYRGGTGLYEQFF. The CDR3 coding sequence is TGTGCCAGCAGTTACCGGGGAGGGACAGGGCTCTACGAGCAGTTCTTC. The rearrangement links TRBV6-5 to TRBJ2-1; 9 bases align to TRBD1. CDR3 length: 16 amino acids. The V segment lost 2 bases and the J segment 10 bases; nucleotides outside the gene matches: 12. Germline assignment: CDR1 MNHEY and CDR2 SVGAGI.

On this clonotype: One junction end disagrees with the germline gene, perhaps due to a read error. The chain combines TRBV6-1 with TRBJ2-3; D might be TRBD2 (5 bases). The J call may be wrong; the DNA end is better matched by TRBJ2-4. CDR1 MNHNS and CDR2 SASEGT come from the germline V gene. This CDR3 contains 12 residues. CDR3: CASSQATTVQYF. For the CDR3, the DNA is TGTGCCAGCAGTCAAGCGACTACCGTTCAGTACTTC.

This clonotype was seen only a few times. This sequence joins TRBV6-1 and TRBJ2-1, with 10 bases identical to TRBD1. The J call may be mistaken, given a closer DNA end match to TRBJ2-5. The germline CDR1 and CDR2 sequences are MNHNS and SASEGT. The CDR3 loop spans 12 amino acids. The CDR3 spells CASSDRGRLQYF. CDR3 nucleotide sequence: TGTGCCAGCTCCGACAGGGGGCGTCTCCAGTACTTC.

The rearrangement uses TRBV4-1 and TRBJ2-3, with TRBD1 identical over 12 bases. Trimming cost V 4 bases and J 3 bases; bases outside gene matches: 2. Germline V CDR1 and CDR2: MGHRA, YSYEKL. The CDR3 sequence is 15 residues long. The CDR3 nucleotides read TGCGCCAGCAGCCGGGACAGGGGGCAAACAGATACGCAGTATTTT. Amino acid sequence: CASSRDRGQTDTQYF.

This clonotype appeared a few times. This rearrangement joins TRBV4-2 to TRBJ2-3; D may be TRBD1 (6 bases). V was shortened by 1 base and J by 1 base, with 24 bases between the two germline ends. The CDR3 consists of 20 residues. Germline V CDR1 and CDR2: LGHNA, YNFKEQ. CDR3 sequence (DNA): TGTGCCAGCAGCCAAGTTGTCCCGGGTGAGGGGACATGGGGCACAGATACGCAGTATTTT. Protein sequence: CASSQVVPGEGTWGTDTQYF.

There are many counts of this clonotype. The CDR3 loop is CASSPNRGVGESPLHF. CDR3 DNA: TGTGCCAGCAGCCCGAACAGGGGAGTGGGGGAATCACCCCTCCACTTT. The chain uses TRBV6-1 and TRBJ1-6, with 7 bases matching TRBD1. The CDR3 runs 16 residues. J lost 10 bases, V lost 6 bases, and 15 bases had no gene match. From germline, CDR1 is MNHNS and CDR2 SASEGT.

There are a few counts of this clonotype. The chain has TRBV10-2 and TRBJ1-1; 8 bases fit TRBD1. J lost 5 bases, V lost 7 bases, and 12 bases had no gene match. Germline values: CDR1 WSHSY, CDR2 SAAADI. CDR3 length: 15 residues. CDR3 in amino acids: CASMDPQGAGTEAFF. The CDR3 DNA is TGCGCCAGCATGGATCCCCAGGGGGCAGGGACTGAAGCTTTCTTT.

This clonotype was seen only a few times. The rearrangement links TRBV6-1 to TRBJ2-5, with TRBD2 matching over 11 bases. The J call is uncertain, as TRBJ2-7 better fits the DNA end. The CDR3 runs 16 residues. Germline V CDR1 and CDR2: MNHNS, SASEGT. CDR3 sequence: CASSPLSSGRAYEQYF. Written as DNA, the CDR3 is TGTGCCAGCAGTCCCCTAAGTAGCGGGAGGGCCTACGAGCAGTACTTC.